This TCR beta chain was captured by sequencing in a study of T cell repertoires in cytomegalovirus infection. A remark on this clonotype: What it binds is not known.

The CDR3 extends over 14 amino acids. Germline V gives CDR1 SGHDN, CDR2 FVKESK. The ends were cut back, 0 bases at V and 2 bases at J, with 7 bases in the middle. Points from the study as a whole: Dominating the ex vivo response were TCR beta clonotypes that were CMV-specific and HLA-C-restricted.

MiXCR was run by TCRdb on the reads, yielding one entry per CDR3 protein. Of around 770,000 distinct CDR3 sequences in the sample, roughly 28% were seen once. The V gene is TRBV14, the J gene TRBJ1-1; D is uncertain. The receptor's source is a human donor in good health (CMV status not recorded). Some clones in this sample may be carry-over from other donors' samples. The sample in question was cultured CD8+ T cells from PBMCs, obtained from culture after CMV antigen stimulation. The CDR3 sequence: CASSQDMGNTEAFF. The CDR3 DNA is TGTGCCAGCAGCCAAGATATGGGTAACACTGAAGCTTTCTTT. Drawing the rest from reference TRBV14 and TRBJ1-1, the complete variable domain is EAGVTQFPSHSVIEKGQTVTLRCDPISGHDNLYWYRRVMGKEIKFLLHFVKESKQDESGMPNNRFLAERTGGTYSTLKVQPAELEDSGVYFCASSQDMGNTEAFFGQGTRLTVV.